This T cell receptor beta chain is from a study of monozygotic twins with inflammatory bowel disease. In germline, CDR1 is DFQATT, CDR2 SNEGSKA (reference sequence). The CDR3 runs 13 residues. The authors ran two nested PCRs of approximately 16 and 10 cycles on TCRalpha and TCRbeta cDNA. TCRdb reprocessed the 5' RACE reads; each CDR3 protein has one entry and no DNA is given. The record lists some 160,000 distinct CDR3 sequences, of which the ten most abundant hold around 7.2%. The chain recombines TRBV20-1 with TRBJ1-2. This receptor was obtained from a human donor with ulcerative colitis or Crohn's disease, or a healthy co-twin of an affected twin (not recorded which). Sequenced: blood. The chain's CDR3 is CSARDRNNYGYTF.